This entry lists 20 T cell receptor beta chains sequenced from one sample in a study of blood T cell repertoires in COVID-19. The protocol was immunoSEQ multiplex PCR, while the TCRdb copy is restricted to in-frame clones and leaves out a portion. Of some 250,000 clones listed, 70% to 80% are singletons. The sequencing sample was made of peripheral blood. All receptors derive from a woman at least 80 years old with acute or convalescent COVID-19.

The rearrangement links TRBV6-8 to TRBJ2-7; D is perhaps TRBD2 (5 bases). Germline loops: CDR1 MNHGY, CDR2 SAAAGT. The CDR3 covers 18 residues. Trimming removed 2 bases from V and 1 base from J, with 21 bases in between. The CDR3 spells CASSYEDEGKFCSYEQYF. CDR3 DNA: TGTGCCAGCAGTTACGAGGACGAGGGTAAATTTTGTTCCTACGAGCAGTACTTC.

The V gene is TRBV5-1, the J gene TRBJ2-1, with 15 bases fitting TRBD2. The germline V gene encodes CDR1 SGHRS and CDR2 YFSETQ. The junction had 9 bases not matched to a gene; V was cut back by 4 bases and J by 1 base. This CDR3 is built from 19 residues. The CDR3 region is CASSPRGTSGGSSYNEQFF. The CDR3 nucleotides are TGCGCCAGCAGCCCCCGGGGGACTAGCGGGGGGTCATCCTACAATGAGCAGTTCTTC.

This clone was counted a few times. This sequence joins TRBV19 and TRBJ2-7, with unresolved D. Germline V gene sequence: CDR1 LNHDA, CDR2 SQIVND (reference sequence). The V gene lost 1 base and the J gene lost 0 bases, with 13 bases spanning the gap. The length of the CDR3 is 16 residues. In DNA form, the CDR3 reads TGTGCCAGTAGTATAGCGGGTAGCTCACCCTCCTACGAGCAGTACTTC. This translates into CASSIAGSSPSYEQYF.

The chain carries TRBV3-1 (or the pseudogene TRBV3-2) and TRBJ2-5; 7 nucleotides match TRBD1. The germline V gene encodes CDR1 LGHDT and CDR2 YNNKEL (reference sequence). Trimming cost V 4 bases and J 1 base; bases outside gene matches: 3. The CDR3 spans 14 residues. The CDR3 here is CASSLQGFQETQYF. As DNA, the CDR3 is TGTGCCAGCAGCCTACAGGGGTTCCAAGAGACCCAGTACTTC.

The chain links TRBV5-1 to TRBJ1-3; D unclear. CDR1 SGHRS and CDR2 YFSETQ come from the germline V gene. V was clipped by 4 bases and J by 0 bases, with 11 bases between them. CDR3 size: 15 residues. In DNA, the CDR3 is TGCGCCAGCAGCGTCGGAGGAGACTCTGGAAACACCATATATTTT. It is translated as CASSVGGDSGNTIYF. Using reference TRBV5-1 and TRBJ1-3 for the parts outside the CDR3, the full variable domain is KAGVTQTPRYLIKTRGQQVTLSCSPISGHRSVSWYQQTPGQGLQFLFEYFSETQRNKGNFPGRFSGRQFSNSRSEMNVSTLELGDSALYLCASSVGGDSGNTIYFGEGSWLTVV.

The chain carries TRBV6-5 and TRBJ1-2; D not certain. The ends were cut back, 6 bases at V and 8 bases at J, with 16 bases in the middle. Germline lookup yields CDR1 MNHEY and CDR2 SVGAGI. The CDR3 has 13 amino acids. The CDR3: CASSPGPTRGYTF. The CDR3, as DNA: TGTGCCAGCAGCCCCGGGCCCACTAGGGGCTACACCTTC.

This chain uses TRBV2 with TRBJ2-5, with 8 bases aligning to TRBD2. The V segment lost 4 bases and the J segment 5 bases; nucleotides outside the gene matches: 9. Per germline, CDR1 SNHLY and CDR2 FYNNEI. CDR3 size: 15 residues. CDR3 sequence reads: CASSGSRGVRETQYF. The CDR3, as DNA: TGTGCCAGCAGTGGTTCGCGGGGGGTGCGGGAGACCCAGTACTTC.

This clone was seen a handful of times. This sequence joins TRBV7-9 and TRBJ1-3; tentative D call: TRBD1 (5 bases). V lost 5 bases and J lost 0, with 14 bases in between. This CDR3 has 16 amino acids. Germline V gene data show CDR1 as SEHNR and CDR2 as FQNEAQ (reference sequence). CDR3 sequence reads: CASSPQADSSGNTIYF. The DNA of the CDR3 is TGTGCCAGCAGCCCCCAAGCCGACAGCTCTGGAAACACCATATATTTT. The variable domain in full, with the rest retrieved from reference TRBV7-9 and TRBJ1-3, is DTGVSQNPRHKITKRGQNVTFRCDPISEHNRLYWYRQTLGQGPEFLTYFQNEAQLEKSRLLSDRFSAERPKGSFSTLEIQRTEQGDSAMYLCASSPQADSSGNTIYFGEGSWLTVV.

This clone was seen more than once but under ten times. The chain joins TRBV24-1 to TRBJ2-1; D remains unclear. Germline CDR1 KGHDR, CDR2 SFDVKD. Trimming took 5 bases from V and 7 from J, leaving 8 bases between them. CDR3 length: 12 amino acids. The CDR3 is CATSGSVNEQFF. CDR3 nucleotides: TGTGCCACCAGTGGATCAGTTAATGAGCAGTTCTTC.

This chain connects TRBV9 to TRBJ2-1, with TRBD2 matching over 12 bases. This CDR3 has 14 residues. V was clipped by 5 bases and J by 7 bases; unmatched bases: 4. The germline V gene encodes CDR1 SGDLS and CDR2 YYNGEE. Here the CDR3 reads CASREGTSGNEQFF. The CDR3 DNA reads as TGTGCCAGCAGAGAAGGGACTAGCGGGAATGAGCAGTTCTTC.

This clone occurred a few times. V is TRBV29-1 and J is TRBJ2-7; no clear D gene. Germline V CDR1 and CDR2: SQVTM, ANQGSEA. Deletions cut 4 bases from V and 0 bases from J, with 16 bases between. The CDR3 has 15 amino acids. CDR3 sequence: CSVAVLHLSSYEQYF. The CDR3 DNA reads as TGCAGCGTTGCGGTGCTGCACTTGAGCTCCTACGAGCAGTACTTC.

The rearrangement uses TRBV19 and TRBJ2-5; TRBD1 matches 9 bases. With V trimmed by 8 bases and J by 4 bases, 11 bases remained unmatched. CDR1 and CDR2 (germline): LNHDA, SQIVND (reference sequence). This CDR3 has 15 residues. The CDR3 here is CASSYGQGRVETQYF. CDR3 in DNA: TGTGCCAGTTCTTACGGACAGGGGAGGGTAGAGACCCAGTACTTC.

The chain joins TRBV7-2 to TRBJ2-7, with 7 bases fitting TRBD1. Germline V gene lookup returns CDR1 SGHTA and CDR2 FQGNSA. The CDR3 contains 13 residues. With 6 bases clipped from V and 5 bases from J, the junction kept 7 bases outside the gene matches. CDR3 nucleotides: TGTGCCAGCAGTCTTACAGGGGACCACGAGCAGTACTTC. This encodes CASSLTGDHEQYF.

The chain employs TRBV18 and TRBJ2-2, with 7 bases matching TRBD1. This CDR3 has 15 residues. V was clipped by 6 bases and J by 2 bases; unmatched bases: 6. In germline, CDR1 is KGHSH, CDR2 LQKENI. The CDR3 sequence is CASSPYRGNTGELFF. CDR3 nucleotides: TGTGCCAGCTCGCCCTACAGGGGAAACACCGGGGAGCTGTTTTTT.

The chain is built from TRBV7-9 and TRBJ1-2; 10 nucleotides agree with TRBD1. Germline V gene data show CDR1 as SEHNR and CDR2 as FQNEAQ (reference sequence). CDR3 length: 13 residues. Trimming at V came to 5 bases and at J to 8 bases, leaving 5 bases not matched to a gene. This CDR3 reads CASSDRDRGGYTF. In DNA form, the CDR3 reads TGTGCCAGCAGCGACCGGGACAGGGGAGGCTACACCTTC.

The chain couples TRBV6-5 to TRBJ1-3, with unresolved D. The CDR3 extends over 13 amino acids. Trimming shortened V by 6 bases and J by 8 bases, and 14 bases separated the two germline ends. The germline V gene has CDR1 MNHEY and CDR2 SVGAGI. CDR3 in DNA: TGTGCCAGCAGGTCCTCGAAGGGAGACACCATATATTTT. It translates to CASRSSKGDTIYF.

This clone was found once. The chain joins TRBV7-2 to TRBJ2-2, with 10 bases that match TRBD2. With 4 bases clipped from V and 7 bases from J, the junction kept 6 bases outside the gene matches. Germline V gene sequence: CDR1 SGHTA, CDR2 FQGNSA. The CDR3 covers 15 residues. CDR3 region: CASSSSSGGIGELFF. In nucleotides, the CDR3 is TGTGCCAGCAGCTCCTCTAGCGGGGGAATCGGGGAGCTGTTTTTT.

This sequence joins TRBV29-1 and TRBJ1-2; 7 nucleotides match TRBD1. This CDR3 is built from 16 residues. V shed 0 bases, J shed 3 bases, and the junction held 10 bases outside the gene matches. Germline CDR1 SQVTM, CDR2 ANQGSEA. The CDR3 DNA follows: TGCAGCGTTGAAGACATGACAGGGAAGGCGTACTATGGCTACACCTTC. It encodes CSVEDMTGKAYYGYTF.

CDR3 sequence reads: CASSSTGAYSNQPQHF. CDR3 coding DNA: TGTGCCAGCAGTTCGACAGGTGCCTATAGCAATCAGCCCCAGCATTTT. This chain joins TRBV6-5 and TRBJ1-5; the D gene is possibly TRBD1 (6 bases). CDR3 length: 16 residues. V was trimmed by 4 bases and J by 0 bases, leaving 13 bases between them. Germline lookup yields CDR1 MNHEY and CDR2 SVGAGI.

This clone has a single count. The V gene is TRBV5-4, the J gene TRBJ1-1; 9 nucleotides agree with TRBD1. The CDR3 consists of 16 residues. The germline gives CDR1 SGHNT, CDR2 YYREEE (reference sequence). With 4 bases clipped from V and 0 bases from J, the junction kept 7 bases outside the gene matches. CDR3 residues: CASSTGQGKLNTEAFF. CDR3 coding DNA: TGTGCCAGCAGCACTGGACAGGGGAAACTGAACACTGAAGCTTTCTTT.